What follows are 26 T cell receptor beta chains derived from one specimen sequenced in a study of immune evolution from preneoplasia to lung adenocarcinoma. TCRdb's table, derived via immunoSEQ multiplex PCR, lists solely in-frame clones and lacks some. Among roughly 6,600 clones, around three quarters were seen once, and the ten largest hold roughly 6.5%. The sample taken for sequencing was FFPE lung adenocarcinoma in situ tissue. Receptors originate from a person aged 60-80 years with lung adenocarcinoma.

This clone was observed a handful of times. Other DNA sequences within the sample encode an identical CDR3. The chain links TRBV27 to TRBJ2-1, with D hard to call. CDR3 length: 13 residues. Germline V CDR1 and CDR2: MNHEY, SMNVEV (reference sequence). Trimming took 2 bases from V and 5 from J, leaving 7 bases between them. This chain's CDR3 is CASSLGVNNEQFF. Written as DNA, the CDR3 is TGTGCCAGCAGTTTAGGCGTCAACAATGAGCAGTTCTTC.

In its sample, this clone ranks as medium-sized. The V and J genes are TRBV2 and TRBJ1-1; 10 bases are shared with TRBD1. This CDR3 spans 14 amino acids. Germline V gene data show CDR1 as SNHLY and CDR2 as FYNNEI. V trimming: 7 bases; J trimming: 5 bases; junction bases outside the gene matches: 7. As DNA, the CDR3 is TGTGCCAGCATGGCCGCGGGACAGGGGACTGAAGCTTTCTTT. Protein product: CASMAAGQGTEAFF.

The rearrangement joins TRBV6-1 to TRBJ1-6; tentatively, D is TRBD1 (6 bases). V was cut by 6 bases and J by 10 bases, with 19 bases left in between. The CDR3 contains 15 residues. Looked up from germline, CDR1 is MNHNS and CDR2 is SASEGT. The DNA for the CDR3 is TGTGCCAGCAGCCACACCCAGGGGACTGGGTCACCCCTCCACTTT. Translated, it gives CASSHTQGTGSPLHF.

V is TRBV15 and J is TRBJ1-1, with 9 nucleotides matching TRBD1. J lost 5 bases, V lost 1 base, and 5 bases had no gene match. From germline, CDR1 is LNHNV and CDR2 YYDKDF (reference sequence). The CDR3 spans 15 residues. In nucleotides, the CDR3 is TGTGCCACCAGCAGAGGGAGGGACAGGGCGACTGAAGCTTTCTTT. Protein: CATSRGRDRATEAFF.

V usage is TRBV6-1 and J usage is TRBJ2-2; D uncertain. Germline CDR1 is MNHNS and CDR2 is SASEGT. Trimming pared 6 bases from V and 4 bases from J, leaving 12 bases between. The CDR3 loop spans 14 amino acids. CDR3 sequence (DNA): TGTGCCAGCAGACCCGGTCCCTCCACCGGGGAGCTGTTTTTT. This translates into CASRPGPSTGELFF.

The chain carries TRBV5-5 and TRBJ2-1; D tentatively fits TRBD1 or TRBD2 (5 bases each). The germline V and J ends were trimmed by 0 bases and 0 bases, with 7 bases remaining between them. Germline CDR1 reads SGHKS; CDR2 reads YYEKEE (reference sequence). This CDR3 has 15 amino acids. CDR3 sequence: CASSLDGGSYNEQFF. Here the CDR3 DNA reads TGTGCCAGCAGCTTGGATGGGGGCTCCTACAATGAGCAGTTCTTC.

This chain links TRBV7-2 with TRBJ2-1; D may correspond to TRBD1 or TRBD2 (8 bases each). This CDR3 comprises 15 residues. CDR1 is SGHTA and CDR2 is FQGNSA in the germline V gene. Trimming took off 7 bases at V and 7 bases at J, with 20 bases between the two ends. The CDR3 spells CASTRGGDRRNEQFF. CDR3 bases: TGTGCCAGCACCCGGGGGGGGGACAGGCGAAATGAGCAGTTCTTC.

This chain connects TRBV11-2 to TRBJ1-1; D gene unclear. Germline CDR1 reads SGHAT; CDR2 reads FQNNGV. V dropped 3 bases and J dropped 1 base, with 6 bases sitting between them. CDR3 length: 13 residues. The CDR3 spells CASSLKRNTEAFF. As DNA, the CDR3 is TGTGCCAGCAGCTTGAAGAGGAACACTGAAGCTTTCTTT.

The chain has TRBV6-6 and TRBJ1-3; D remains unclear. The V end lost 2 bases, the J end lost 0 bases, and 5 bases lay between the germline ends. This CDR3 has 14 residues. Germline CDR1 reads MNHNY; CDR2 reads SVGAGI (reference sequence). Here the CDR3 DNA reads TGTGCCAGCAGTTACGATAGCTCTGGAAACACCATATATTTT. Translating gives CASSYDSSGNTIYF.

V is TRBV4-3 and J is TRBJ1-2; the D is unclear. The CDR3 contains 13 residues. V lost 3 bases and J 5 bases, leaving 10 bases between the germline ends. Germline-derived CDR1 and CDR2 are LGHNA and YSLEER. The CDR3 loop is CASSQEGGYGYTF. DNA for the CDR3: TGCGCCAGCAGCCAGGAGGGTGGTTATGGCTACACCTTC.

This clone was detected a few times. This chain links TRBV5-6 with TRBJ2-7, with 7 bases fitting TRBD1. Unmatched junction bases numbered 4, after V lost 4 bases and J lost 0 bases. The CDR3 spans 14 residues. Germline V gene data show CDR1 as SGHDT and CDR2 as YYEEEE. Here the CDR3 DNA reads TGTGCCAGCAGCCCGACAGGGAACTCCTACGAGCAGTACTTC. It codes for CASSPTGNSYEQYF.

The V and J genes are TRBV4-3 and TRBJ2-1; D is undetermined. Trimming took off 0 bases at V and 4 bases at J, with 16 bases between the two ends. Germline CDR1 is LGHNA and CDR2 is YSLEER. The CDR3 extends over 17 amino acids. The CDR3 sequence: CASSQERLFQDYNEQFF. CDR3 sequence (DNA): TGCGCCAGCAGCCAAGAGAGGTTGTTTCAGGATTACAATGAGCAGTTCTTC.

This chain connects TRBV6-1 to TRBJ1-6, with D unclear. The CDR3 covers 13 residues. The V end lost 4 bases, the J end lost 10 bases, and 11 bases lay between the germline ends. CDR1 is MNHNS and CDR2 is SASEGT in the germline V gene. Written as DNA, the CDR3 is TGTGCCAGCAGTGGCGCGACGGAGTCACCCCTCCACTTT. This sequence encodes CASSGATESPLHF.

This sequence joins TRBV5-1 and TRBJ1-5; perhaps TRBD1 as D (5 bases). The CDR3 is 14 amino acids. CDR1 is SGHRS, CDR2 YFSETQ, per germline. V was clipped by 7 bases and J by 7 bases, with 18 bases between them. The CDR3 sequence is CASSPQGIGQPQHF. The CDR3 nucleotides read TGCGCCAGCTCCCCGCAGGGAATAGGCCAGCCCCAGCATTTT.

This clone has more than one count but fewer than ten. The chain's CDR3 is CASRRDGLTGELFF. CDR3 sequence (DNA): TGTGCCAGCAGACGTGACGGTTTGACCGGGGAGCTGTTTTTT. The chain employs TRBV6-1 and TRBJ2-2; no reliable D call. Germline CDR1 MNHNS, CDR2 SASEGT. Trimming left V 6 bases short and J 5 bases short, with 13 bases between. The CDR3 length is 14 residues.

The chain links TRBV15 to TRBJ2-1; D call uncertain. Germline V gene data show CDR1 as LNHNV and CDR2 as YYDKDF (reference sequence). V was trimmed by 1 base and J by 7 bases, leaving 11 bases between them. The CDR3 has 14 residues. The CDR3 is CATSRAGRLNEQFF. The CDR3, as DNA: TGTGCCACCAGCAGAGCGGGTCGGCTGAATGAGCAGTTCTTC.

The chain recombines TRBV6-6 with TRBJ1-1; D remains unclear. The length of the CDR3 is 14 residues. V lost 2 bases and J 7 bases, leaving 14 bases between the germline ends. Germline CDR1 MNHNY, CDR2 SVGAGI (reference sequence). CDR3 protein: CASSYRPGEIEAFF. In DNA, the CDR3 is TGTGCCAGCAGTTACAGGCCGGGCGAGATTGAAGCTTTCTTT.

CDR3 DNA sequence: TGTGCCAGCAGCCCTTGGAGCACAGATACGCAGTATTTT. Translating gives CASSPWSTDTQYF. The rearrangement uses TRBV5-4 and TRBJ2-3; D is unresolved. V lost 4 bases and J 0 bases, leaving 6 bases between the germline ends. This CDR3 has 13 amino acids. The germline CDR1 and CDR2 sequences are SGHNT and YYREEE (reference sequence).

Judged by abundance, this clone is medium-sized. This sequence joins TRBV4-1 and TRBJ1-1; no clear D gene. Germline-derived CDR1 and CDR2 are MGHRA and YSYEKL. This CDR3 is 13 amino acids long. V shed 5 bases and J shed 7 bases, with 14 bases lying between them. CDR3 coding DNA: TGCGCCAGCAGCGATCAGGTAAGAGATGAAGCTTTCTTT. As protein: CASSDQVRDEAFF.

This chain uses TRBV4-1 with TRBJ1-1, with 8 bases lining up with TRBD1. Germline CDR1 and CDR2: MGHRA and YSYEKL. V was clipped by 1 base and J by 2 bases; unmatched bases: 9. This CDR3 region has 17 residues. This CDR3 reads CASSQGDRLRPNTEAFF. CDR3 DNA: TGCGCCAGCAGCCAAGGGGACAGGCTGCGACCAAACACTGAAGCTTTCTTT.

The chain couples TRBV21-1 to TRBJ2-4; the table's D gene call, TRBD2, was not cross checked with the DNA. TRBV21-1 is annotated as a pseudogene. There are 17 residues in the CDR3. CDR3 sequence reads: CASSKRGSDLSKNIQYF. As DNA, the CDR3 is TGTGCCAGCAGCAAACGGGGGTCGGATCTGTCCAAAAACATTCAGTACTTC.

The V and J genes are TRBV28 and TRBJ1-4, with D perhaps TRBD1 (6 bases). This CDR3 contains 15 residues. V dropped 7 bases and J dropped 3 bases, with 15 bases sitting between them. Germline V gene sequence: CDR1 MDHEN, CDR2 SYDVKM. CDR3 sequence (DNA): TGTGCCAGCACCGTTATGGGGGCTGCTAATGAAAAACTGTTTTTT. Residues: CASTVMGAANEKLFF.

The chain has TRBV7-2 and TRBJ2-2; D gene unclear. Trimming took off 1 base at V and 7 bases at J, with 10 bases between the two ends. The CDR3 covers 14 residues. Germline CDR1 SGHTA, CDR2 FQGNSA. Written as DNA, the CDR3 is TGTGCCAGCAGCTTAGGGTCCTACGGCGGGGAGCTGTTTTTT. Residues: CASSLGSYGGELFF.

This chain joins TRBV20-1 and TRBJ2-3, with unresolved D. CDR3 length: 11 amino acids. The V end was cut by 5 bases, the J end by 2 bases, with 5 bases between. Germline-derived CDR1 and CDR2 are DFQATT and SNEGSKA (reference sequence). The CDR3 here is CSAYPTDTQYF. CDR3 coding DNA: TGCAGTGCTTATCCCACAGATACGCAGTATTTT.

V and J are TRBV4-2 and TRBJ1-5; D ambiguous. V was trimmed by 0 bases and J by 6 bases, leaving 12 bases between them. Germline CDR1 and CDR2: LGHNA and YNFKEQ. This CDR3 contains 15 residues. CDR3 nucleotides: TGTGCCAGCAGCCAAGACGGGCTGGGGATTCAGCCCCAGCATTTT. Amino acids: CASSQDGLGIQPQHF.

Here the CDR3 DNA reads TGTGCCAGCCAAGGACTTGGGAATGAGCAGTTCTTC. It yields the protein CASQGLGNEQFF. This chain uses TRBV2 with TRBJ2-1, with D perhaps TRBD2 (5 bases). CDR1 is SNHLY and CDR2 is FYNNEI in the germline V gene. The V end lost 8 bases, the J end lost 7 bases, and 12 bases lay between the germline ends. This CDR3 spans 12 amino acids.